A selection of T cell receptor beta chains follows, all from one sample in a study of human thymus T cells. Only in-frame clones appear in the TCRdb table, and some are missing; sequencing was by immunoSEQ multiplex PCR. Altogether 120,000 or so clones are present, about 94% being singletons, with the ten largest covering roughly 0.024%. The sample taken for sequencing was thymus tissue. Receptor source: a boy less than two years old with a congenital heart defect but otherwise immunologically healthy. Both conserved end residues are part of each CDR3. D genes are given only for firm matches. Not all rows give a size; the values are once, few, many and, for expanded clones, a class.

>TRBJ2-1|NA|TRBV5-1|TRBD2
TGCGCCAGCAGCTTGACACTAGCGGGGGGGCCACTGTCTGATGAGCAGTTCTTC
CASSLTLAGGPLSDEQFF
>TRBJ2-6|NA|TRBV18|TRBD1
TGTGCCAGCTCTCGGACAGGGAGTGGCTCTGGGGCCAACGTCCTGACTTTC
CASSRTGSGSGANVLTF
>TRBJ2-3|NA|TRBV5-4|TRBD2
TGTGCCAGCAGCTTGCAACGGGGGGGCACAGATACGCAGTATTTT
CASSLQRGGTDTQYF
>TRBJ1-1|NA|TRBV28|NA
TGTGCCAGCAGCCCTCCAAACAGGGAAATGAACACTGAAGCTTTCTTT
CASSPPNREMNTEAFF
>TRBJ2-7|NA|TRBV5-6|NA
TGTGCCAGCAGCCCCTGGGTTAAGGACGAGCAGTACTTC
CASSPWVKDEQYF
>TRBJ1-1|NA|TRBV5-1|TRBD1
TGCGCCAGCAGCCTTGAGAAACCGGGACAGGGTATTAGATTGGGAACTGAAGCTTTCTTT
CASSLEKPGQGIRLGTEAFF
>TRBJ2-5|NA|TRBV6-4|TRBD1
TGTGCCAGCAGCCGGACAGGGGCGGTAGAGACCCAGTACTTC
CASSRTGAVETQYF
>TRBJ2-6|NA|TRBV25-1|NA
TGTGCCAGCCTTAATGGGGCCAACGTCCTGACTTTC
CASLNGANVLTF
>TRBJ1-2|once|TRBV11-2|NA
TGTGCCAGCAGCTTAGGCGTGGGGGGCCCCTATGGCTACACCTTC
CASSLGVGGPYGYTF
>TRBJ1-2|few|TRBV4-3|TRBD1
TGCGCCAGCAGCCATTATACCGGGGGACAGTATGGCTACACCTTC
CASSHYTGGQYGYTF
>TRBJ2-2|NA|TRBV10-3|NA
TGTGCCATCAGTGGCTGGACTACCAACACCGGGGAGCTGTTTTTT
CAISGWTTNTGELFF
>TRBJ2-1|NA|TRBV27|TRBD1
TGTGCCAGCAGAACCGGGACAGGGGACTCCTACAATGAGCAGTTCTTC
CASRTGTGDSYNEQFF
>TRBJ2-3|NA|TRBV7-2|TRBD2
TGTGCCAGCAGCTGGAGGAAGACTAGCGGGGGTTCCACAGATACGCAGTATTTT
CASSWRKTSGGSTDTQYF
>TRBJ1-1|NA|TRBV18|NA
TGTGCCAGCTCACCTGGGCCTAACACTGAAGCTTTCTTT
CASSPGPNTEAFF
>TRBJ1-5|once|TRBV6-1|NA
TGTGCCAGCAGTGAAGGTTACGCCGGGGGGGCGTGGCAGCCCCAGCATTTT
CASSEGYAGGAWQPQHF
>TRBJ1-2|NA|TRBV4-1|NA
TGCGCCAGCAGCCAAGGAGGAAACCGGCCCTATGGCTACACCTTC
CASSQGGNRPYGYTF
>TRBJ2-5|NA|TRBV9|TRBD2
TGTGCCAGCAGCGTAGGCGGGGGGCCAGTAGAGACCCAGTACTTC
CASSVGGGPVETQYF
>TRBJ1-4|NA|TRBV28|NA
TGTGCCAGCAGTTTGGGGCAGGAGGTTGCAACTAATGAAAAACTGTTTTTT
CASSLGQEVATNEKLFF
>TRBJ2-7|NA|TRBV4-2|TRBD2
TGTGCCAGCAGCCAACAACCGACTAGCGGGGGACCCTACGAGCAGTACTTC
CASSQQPTSGGPYEQYF
>TRBJ2-7|NA|TRBV29-1|NA
TGCAGCGTTGAAGCATGGTCAAGCTCCTACGAGCAGTACTTC
CSVEAWSSSYEQYF
>TRBJ1-1|NA|TRBV19|NA
TGTGCCAGTAGTTCCCGGACGGGGGGACTAAACACTGAAGCTTTCTTT
CASSSRTGGLNTEAFF
>TRBJ1-2|NA|TRBV25-1|NA
TGTGCCAGCGTCACCAGTTCAGGGGGCTACACCTTC
CASVTSSGGYTF
>TRBJ1-2|NA|TRBV4-1|TRBD1
TGCGCCAGCAGCCTTGATCGGGACAGGTCTGTCGGCTACACCTTC
CASSLDRDRSVGYTF
>TRBJ1-4|NA|TRBV18|NA
TGTGCCAGCTCACCCCGAGACAAGGTGGGAGAAAAACTGTTTTTT
CASSPRDKVGEKLFF
>TRBJ1-2|few|TRBV12-2|NA
TGTGCAAGTCGCTTAGTGGGGACAGGAGGTGTCGTTGGCTACACCTTC
CASRLVGTGGVVGYTF
>TRBJ1-2|NA|TRBV28|NA
TGTGCCAGCAGCGCACTAACCCTCCGTCGACAACAGCCGGAGGTCTATGGCTACACCTTC
CASSALTLRRQQPEVYGYTF
>TRBJ2-7|NA|TRBV11-2|TRBD1
TGTGCCAGCAGCTTGGGACAGAGGAGCTCCTACGAGCAGTACTTC
CASSLGQRSSYEQYF
>TRBJ1-5|NA|TRBV6-6|TRBD1
TGTGCCAGCAGCCGGACAGGGGACCTCGATCAGCCCCAGCATTTT
CASSRTGDLDQPQHF
>TRBJ1-2|NA|TRBV27|NA
TGTGCCAGCAGTGAGAAGGGAGGAGGCGGCTATGGCTACACCTTC
CASSEKGGGGYGYTF
>TRBJ1-6|few|TRBV9|NA
TGTGCCAGCAGCGTAGATAACTATTCACCCCTCCACTTT
CASSVDNYSPLHF
>TRBJ2-3|NA|TRBV10-3|NA
TGTGCCACCAGGGGCACAGATACGCAGTATTTT
CATRGTDTQYF
>TRBJ2-3|once|TRBV7-9|NA
TGTGCCAGCAGCGGCTGGGGGAATGGGGGCACAGATACGCAGTATTTT
CASSGWGNGGTDTQYF
>TRBJ1-5|NA|TRBV4-2|NA
TGTGCCAGCAGCCAAGGGGGGGAGGGGGAACAGCCCCAGCATTTT
CASSQGGEGEQPQHF
>TRBJ1-3|NA|TRBV5-6|TRBD1
TGTGCCAGCAGCTTGAGACAGGGAGGGAACACCATATATTTT
CASSLRQGGNTIYF
>TRBJ2-3|NA|TRBV9|TRBD2
TGTGCCAGCAGCCTACGACTAGCGGGGACCCCAGATACGCAGTATTTT
CASSLRLAGTPDTQYF
>TRBJ2-1|NA|TRBV11-2|NA
TGTGCCAGCAGCGTCAGACCCTACAATGAGCAGTTCTTC
CASSVRPYNEQFF
>TRBJ2-2|NA|TRBV7-3|TRBD1
TGTGCCAGCAGCCGGGACAGGGGGGCCGGGGAGCTGTTTTTT
CASSRDRGAGELFF
>TRBJ1-3|NA|TRBV19|NA
TGTGCCAGTAGGCCGGTCGGCCGCGAAGACACCATATATTTT
CASRPVGREDTIYF
>TRBJ1-1|NA|TRBV14|TRBD1
TGTGCCAGCAGCCAAGACGGACAGGGGAAAAAAACTGAAGCTTTCTTT
CASSQDGQGKKTEAFF
>TRBJ2-5|NA|TRBV28|TRBD2
TGTGCCAGCAGGGCCACTAGCGGGGGCCCGCAAGAGACCCAGTACTTC
CASRATSGGPQETQYF
>TRBJ1-6|NA|TRBV30|NA
TGTGCCTGGAGGATGGGACGGGTGAATTCACCCCTCCACTTT
CAWRMGRVNSPLHF
>TRBJ1-1|NA|TRBV30|TRBD1
TGTGCCTGGAGCGACAGGGGGACAGCGTTTGGGACTGAAGCTTTCTTT
CAWSDRGTAFGTEAFF
>TRBJ1-5|NA|TRBV2|NA
TGTGCCAGCAGTGGGGGACGGATGGACAATCAGCCCCAGCATTTT
CASSGGRMDNQPQHF
>TRBJ1-5|NA|TRBV27|NA
TGTGCCAGCAGTCTAAGGGGGGAGGCGGGCAATCAGCCCCAGCATTTT
CASSLRGEAGNQPQHF
>TRBJ2-2|NA|TRBV30|TRBD2
TGTGCCCAAACTAGCGGGGGGAAGCTGTTTTTT
CAQTSGGKLFF
>TRBJ2-1|NA|TRBV9|TRBD2
TGTGCCAGCAGCGTGGCTAGCGGGGGGGCAAATGAGCAGTTCTTC
CASSVASGGANEQFF
>TRBJ2-6|NA|TRBV28|TRBD2
TGTGCCAGCACCCCCAGGGGGATGAGCGGGGGGGCCGTCGCTGGGGCCAACGTCCTGACTTTC
CASTPRGMSGGAVAGANVLTF
>TRBJ1-2|NA|TRBV21-1|NA
TGTGCCAGCAGCAAAGGACAGGGTAACTATGGCTACACCTTC
CASSKGQGNYGYTF
>TRBJ2-3|NA|TRBV4-3|TRBD2
TGCGCCAGCAGCCAAGATGGGCCAGCGGGGGCCGGCCCCAATACGCAGTATTTT
CASSQDGPAGAGPNTQYF
>TRBJ1-6|NA|TRBV30|NA
TGTGCCTGGAGTGTACGGAGGAATTCACCCCTCCACTTT
CAWSVRRNSPLHF
>TRBJ2-1|NA|TRBV2|TRBD2
TGTGCCAGCAGGTGGGAACTAGCGGGGGCTCACAATGAGCAGTTCTTC
CASRWELAGAHNEQFF
>TRBJ2-7|NA|TRBV19|TRBD1
TGTGCCAGTAGTACGACAGGGAGCTCCTACGAGCAGTACTTC
CASSTTGSSYEQYF
>TRBJ1-1|NA|TRBV28|NA
TGTGCCAGCAGTTTATGGGACAGCAACACTGAAGCTTTCTTT
CASSLWDSNTEAFF
>TRBJ2-3|NA|TRBV7-9|NA
TGTGCCAGCTTCCCAGATACGCAGTATTTT
CASFPDTQYF
>TRBJ1-1|few|TRBV28|NA
TGTGCCAGCAGTTTATACACTGAAGCTTTCTTT
CASSLYTEAFF
>TRBJ2-7|NA|TRBV27|TRBD1
TGTGCCAGCAGCTCCCGACAGGGGGCCTACGAGCAGTACTTC
CASSSRQGAYEQYF
>TRBJ1-5|NA|TRBV16|TRBD1
TGTGCCAGCAGCCAATCGAACAGGGGGAATCAGCCCCAGCATTTT
CASSQSNRGNQPQHF
>TRBJ2-3|NA|TRBV19|NA
TGTGCCAGTAGTAACTCAGAAGATACGCAGTATTTT
CASSNSEDTQYF
>TRBJ1-6|NA|TRBV7-9|NA
TGTGCCAGCAGCTTGGGATCAGGGATTAATTCACCCCTCCACTTT
CASSLGSGINSPLHF